The clone carrying this T cell receptor beta chain has more than one count but fewer than ten. In the original workflow: The assay estimated nucleated cells by amplifying reference gene primers. Profiled with immunoSEQ multiplex PCR; TCRdb holds only in-frame clones, not every one. D and trimming come from the DNA, and the V and J calls and clone size come from that table. The sample holds 50,000 to 75,000 clones, less than 80% seen once. The record originates from a study of blood T cell repertoires in COVID-19. Study information: T cells, B-cell-depleted T cells, or PBMCs supplied cDNA or gDNA.

The germline CDR1 and CDR2 sequences are SGHNT and YENEEA. V lost 4 bases to trimming and J lost 5 bases; unmatched junction nucleotides: 8. The CDR3 extends over 17 amino acids. The source is a man in his 60s with acute or convalescent COVID-19. The specimen was peripheral blood. The rearrangement uses TRBV11-3 and TRBJ2-5; 15 positions match TRBD2. The CDR3 DNA reads TGTGCCAGCAGCTCCGGGACTAGCGGGAGGAAAGGGGAGACCCAGTACTTC. Encoded protein: CASSSGTSGRKGETQYF. The full variable domain, rest sourced from reference TRBV11-3 and TRBJ2-5, is EAGVVQSPRYKIIEKKQPVAFWCNPISGHNTLYWYLQNLGQGPELLIRYENEEAVDDSQLPKDRFSAERLKGVDSTLKIQPAELGDSAVYLCASSSGTSGRKGETQYFGPGTRLLVL.